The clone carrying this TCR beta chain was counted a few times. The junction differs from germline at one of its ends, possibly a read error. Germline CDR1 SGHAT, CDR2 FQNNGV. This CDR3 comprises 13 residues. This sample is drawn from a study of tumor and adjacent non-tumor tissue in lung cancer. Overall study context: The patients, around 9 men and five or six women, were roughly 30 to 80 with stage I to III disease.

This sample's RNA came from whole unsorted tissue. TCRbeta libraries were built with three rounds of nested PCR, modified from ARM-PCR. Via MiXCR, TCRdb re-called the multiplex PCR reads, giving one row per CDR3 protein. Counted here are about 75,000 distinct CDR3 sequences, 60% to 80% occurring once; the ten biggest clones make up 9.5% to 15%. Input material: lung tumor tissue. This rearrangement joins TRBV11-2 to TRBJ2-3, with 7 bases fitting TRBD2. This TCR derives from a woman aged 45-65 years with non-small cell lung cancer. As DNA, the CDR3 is TGTGCCTGCAGCTTAGAGTCTAGCGGACCCCAGTATTTT. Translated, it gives CACSLESSGPQYF.